This T cell receptor (beta chain) came from a study of blood T cell repertoires in COVID-19. The overall study: The United States, Italy and Spain were the sources of the acute and convalescent COVID-19 samples.

Libraries were prepared by immunoSEQ multiplex PCR; TCRdb keeps only in-frame clonotypes and omits some of them. This sample has 200,000 to 250,000 clones, with about 93% found just once. The germline V and J ends were trimmed by 1 base and 0 bases, with 6 bases remaining between them. The CDR3 is made up of 14 amino acids. Germline-derived CDR1 and CDR2 are MGHRA and YSYEKL. Of note for this clone: The sample contains more than one DNA sequence encoding this CDR3.

Sequenced material: peripheral blood. This TCR was recovered from a man between 60 and 75 years old with COVID-19, enrolled during active disease. The chain couples TRBV4-1 to TRBJ1-1; no firm D call. This CDR3 reads CASSQAGLNTEAFF. The CDR3 bases are TGCGCCAGCAGCCAAGCCGGGTTGAACACTGAAGCTTTCTTT.